This is a list of T cell receptor beta chains from one sample in a study of identical twins. TCRdb processed the 5' RACE reads anew with MiXCR; each CDR3 protein has one entry. The repertoire includes around 680,000 distinct CDR3 sequences, 8.6% of them detected once, and around 0.98% sits in the top ten. The sample also formed part of further work on yellow fever vaccine responses in identical twins.

The sequencing sample was made of PBMCs. The receptors come from a woman under 30 in good health. Both conserved end residues are part of each CDR3. The D gene is left open where the match is weak. Size tells how often a clone was seen (once, few, many) or the class of an expanded clone, and some rows leave it out.

j_gene,len,v_gene,d_gene,abundance,CDR3aa,CDR3nt
TRBJ2-1,15,TRBV11-2,NA,NA,CASSPRRDYYNEQFF,TGTGCCAGCAGCCCGAGACGCGATTATTACAATGAGCAGTTCTTC
TRBJ2-3,16,TRBV6-2/TRBV6-3,NA,NA,CASSYASAVPTDTQYF,TGTGCCAGCAGTTACGCAAGCGCGGTCCCCACAGATACGCAGTATTTT
TRBJ2-1,14,TRBV27,NA,NA,CASSLQIEGNEQFF,TGTGCCAGCAGTTTACAGATTGAGGGGAATGAGCAGTTCTTC
TRBJ2-1,13,TRBV20-1,NA,NA,CSAFEGSYNEQFF,TGCAGTGCTTTCGAGGGTTCCTACAATGAGCAGTTCTTC
TRBJ2-1,15,TRBV5-1,TRBD2,few,CASSFRGTSPNEQFF,TGCGCCAGCAGCTTTCGCGGGACTAGCCCCAATGAGCAGTTCTTC
TRBJ1-1,13,TRBV5-8,NA,few,CASSVSGGPEAFF,TGTGCCAGCAGCGTTTCGGGGGGCCCTGAAGCTTTCTTT
TRBJ2-3,17,TRBV7-2,TRBD2,few,CASSLGMAGEGTDTQYF,TGTGCCAGCAGCTTGGGCATGGCGGGGGAGGGAACAGATACGCAGTATTTT
TRBJ2-1,13,TRBV7-2,NA,NA,CASSLRLLSVQFF,TGTGCCAGCAGCTTACGCCTACTCAGCGTGCAGTTCTTC
TRBJ2-3,17,TRBV7-8,TRBD2,few,CASSLSASGGARDTQYF,TGTGCCAGCAGCTTAAGCGCTAGCGGGGGGGCCCGGGATACGCAGTATTTT
TRBJ2-7,16,TRBV6-2/TRBV6-3,TRBD2,NA,CASTYGREGLTYEQYF,TGTGCCAGCACCTACGGGCGGGAGGGCCTGACCTACGAGCAGTACTTC
TRBJ2-7,16,TRBV6-5,TRBD2,many,CASSYSTGGKRAEQYF,TGTGCCAGCAGTTACTCAACGGGGGGGAAGCGTGCCGAGCAGTACTTC
TRBJ2-7,14,TRBV5-1,TRBD1,many,CASSPRTGHYEQYF,TGCGCCAGCAGCCCAAGGACAGGGCACTACGAGCAGTACTTC
TRBJ2-3,15,TRBV6-1,TRBD2,few,CASETLAGVLDTQYF,TGTGCCAGTGAGACCTTAGCGGGGGTTCTTGATACGCAGTATTTT
TRBJ1-2,15,TRBV6-5,TRBD1,few,CASSYSWTGDYGYTF,TGTGCCAGCAGTTACTCGTGGACAGGGGACTATGGCTACACCTTC
TRBJ2-5,15,TRBV2,TRBD2,NA,CASSQPGLARETQYF,TGTGCCAGCAGTCAGCCGGGACTAGCGCGAGAGACCCAGTACTTC
TRBJ2-6,16,TRBV3-1,NA,few,CASSQYDSSGANVLTF,TGTGCCAGCAGCCAATACGACAGCTCTGGGGCCAACGTCCTGACTTTC
TRBJ1-1,15,TRBV7-9,NA,few,CASSLDQGSGTEAFF,TGTGCCAGCAGCTTAGATCAGGGTAGCGGCACTGAAGCTTTCTTT
TRBJ2-7,14,TRBV2,NA,NA,CASRKGGTPYEQYF,TGTGCCAGCCGGAAGGGGGGGACCCCCTACGAGCAGTACTTC
TRBJ2-7,11,TRBV3-1,NA,many,CASSHSMEQYF,TGTGCCAGCAGCCATTCTATGGAGCAGTACTTC
TRBJ1-5,12,TRBV7-2,NA,NA,CASSNRPGAQHF,TGTGCCAGCAGCAACCGCCCGGGCGCCCAGCATTTT
TRBJ1-1,11,TRBV3-1,NA,NA,CASSGGFEAFF,TGTGCCAGCAGCGGCGGGTTCGAAGCTTTCTTT
TRBJ2-7,15,TRBV7-2,TRBD1,few,CASSGQTGGRYEQYF,TGTGCCAGCAGCGGTCAGACAGGGGGCCGCTACGAGCAGTACTTC
TRBJ2-7,16,TRBV9,TRBD1,NA,CASSVAGTGSSYEQYF,TGTGCCAGCAGCGTAGCTGGGACAGGGTCCTCCTACGAGCAGTACTTC
TRBJ2-7,9,TRBV10-3,NA,NA,CAAGYEQYF,TGTGCCGCGGGCTACGAGCAGTACTTC
TRBJ2-3,14,TRBV18,TRBD1,NA,CASSQDRGPGTQYF,TGTGCCAGCTCACAGGACAGGGGGCCTGGTACGCAGTATTTT
TRBJ2-5,16,TRBV20-1,NA,many,CSAYPGLWRGSETQYF,TGCAGTGCTTACCCGGGACTTTGGAGAGGTTCAGAGACCCAGTACTTC
TRBJ2-1,16,TRBV7-7,NA,many,CASSPGLAGVGNEQFF,TGTGCTAGCAGCCCGGGACTTGCCGGAGTTGGGAATGAGCAGTTCTTC
TRBJ1-4,16,TRBV20-1,NA,many,CSARDVGRGINEKLFF,TGCAGTGCTAGAGATGTAGGCCGGGGCATTAATGAAAAACTGTTTTTT
TRBJ2-5,13,TRBV12-3/TRBV12-4,TRBD1,few,CASSPGGWETQYF,TGTGCCAGCAGTCCAGGGGGCTGGGAGACCCAGTACTTC
TRBJ2-6,18,TRBV6-4,NA,few,CASSDVGSKGRGANVLTF,TGTGCCAGCAGTGACGTCGGCTCAAAGGGACGTGGGGCCAACGTCCTGACTTTC
TRBJ2-1,19,TRBV4-3,TRBD2,NA,CASSQEPGLAGGPVGEQFF,TGCGCCAGCAGCCAAGAACCGGGACTAGCGGGAGGGCCTGTCGGTGAGCAGTTCTTC
TRBJ1-2,15,TRBV29-1,NA,few,CSVEEVAGVDYGYTF,TGCAGCGTTGAAGAGGTAGCAGGGGTGGACTATGGCTACACCTTC
TRBJ2-1,14,TRBV3-1,NA,many,CASSGGRTYNEQFF,TGTGCCAGCAGCGGTGGGCGGACATACAATGAGCAGTTCTTC
TRBJ2-3,14,TRBV4-3,NA,NA,CASSQVDRGDTQYF,TGCGCCAGCAGCCAAGTGGACCGGGGAGATACGCAGTATTTT
TRBJ2-2,14,TRBV9,NA,few,CASSGGGGTGELFF,TGTGCCAGCAGCGGGGGTGGTGGGACCGGGGAGCTGTTTTTT